This TCR beta chain was recorded in a study of tumour-infiltrating T cells in Burkitt lymphoma. Overall study findings and caveats: Many Burkitt lymphoma patients shared several public clonotypes.

This CDR3 region has 13 residues. Trimming took off 5 bases at V and 5 bases at J, with 12 bases between the two ends. The V gene's germline CDR1 is SEHNR and CDR2 FQNEAQ (reference sequence). Notes on this clone: Its antigen is still unknown.

This table comes from immunoSEQ multiplex PCR, and its TCRdb copy is limited to in-frame clones, with some not included. The table records around 45,000 clones, 30% to 40% of them present only once. This chain links TRBV7-9 with TRBJ1-2; D might be TRBD1 (6 bases). Sample: tumor tissue. The receptor comes from a human donor with Burkitt lymphoma. CDR3 bases: TGTGCCAGCAGCACAGAGGGGGGGTATGGCTACACCTTC. As protein: CASSTEGGYGYTF. The whole variable domain, filled in from reference TRBV7-9 and TRBJ1-2, reads DTGVSQNPRHKITKRGQNVTFRCDPISEHNRLYWYRQTLGQGPEFLTYFQNEAQLEKSRLLSDRFSAERPKGSFSTLEIQRTEQGDSAMYLCASSTEGGYGYTFGSGTRLTVV.